The sequence of this TCR beta chain was determined in a study of memory CD4+ T cells and cytomegalovirus serostatus. This CDR3 spans 15 amino acids. Germline-derived CDR1 and CDR2 are MDHEN and SYDVKM. Between the trimmed V and J ends, which lost 4 bases and 7 bases, there was a span of 16 bases. The sort gate was single viable CD3+CD4+CD8-CD45RO+ cells for memory CD4+ T cells. After thawing, CD4+ T cells were positively selected. The repertoire was sequenced with immunoSEQ multiplex PCR; TCRdb's copy has only in-frame clones and lacks some. Here the sample spans 55,000 to 60,000 clones, about 81% being singletons.

The clonotype originates from an adult in good health and CMV-seronegative. The chain employs TRBV28 and TRBJ2-2; D might be TRBD2 (5 bases). The sequenced sample was memory CD4+ T cells from blood. CDR3 sequence reads: CASSSTTRSFGELFF. The CDR3 DNA reads TGTGCCAGCAGTTCGACTACCAGAAGCTTCGGGGAGCTGTTTTTT.